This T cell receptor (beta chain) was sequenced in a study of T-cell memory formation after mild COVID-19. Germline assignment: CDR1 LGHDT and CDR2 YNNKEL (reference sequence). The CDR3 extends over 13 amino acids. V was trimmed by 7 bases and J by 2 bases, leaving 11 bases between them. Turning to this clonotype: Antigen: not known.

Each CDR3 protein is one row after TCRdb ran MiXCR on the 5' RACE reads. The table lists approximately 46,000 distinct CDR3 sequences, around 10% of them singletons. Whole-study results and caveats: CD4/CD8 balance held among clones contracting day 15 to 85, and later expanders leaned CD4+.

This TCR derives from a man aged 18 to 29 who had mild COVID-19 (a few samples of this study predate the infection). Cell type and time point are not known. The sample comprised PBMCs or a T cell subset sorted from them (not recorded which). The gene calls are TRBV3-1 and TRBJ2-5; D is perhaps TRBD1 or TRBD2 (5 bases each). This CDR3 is CASTLGAQETQYF. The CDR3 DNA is TGTGCCAGCACCCTCGGGGCTCAAGAGACCCAGTACTTC.